This TCR beta chain derives from a study of human T cells and chemical hapten exposure. The time point denotes: pre-sensitization, week 0. Regarding treatment: therapeutic diphenylcyclopropenone sensitization with weekly scalp DPC. Unfractionated whole blood was the source from which total RNA was extracted. TCRdb redid the calling of the RACE reads with MiXCR, one entry per CDR3 protein. The table lists around 110,000 distinct CDR3 sequences, 9.5% to 15% of them singletons, with over 1.5% in the top ten. The sequence was obtained from a woman between 45 and 65 years old with alopecia areata. Some clones in this sample may be carry-over from other donors' samples. The material sequenced was whole blood, taken in connection with sensitization to the hapten diphenylcyclopropenone (DPC).

The CDR3 nucleotides are TGTGCCAGCAGCCCGAGAACGGGCACAGATACGCAGTATTTT. Translated, it gives CASSPRTGTDTQYF. This rearrangement joins TRBV7-2 to TRBJ2-3; no firm D call. In germline, CDR1 is SGHTA, CDR2 FQGNSA. Deletions cut 5 bases from V and 1 base from J, with 10 bases between. CDR3 length equals 14 residues.